This entry describes one T cell receptor beta chain. The target antigen is unknown. The data were obtained in a study of shared clonotypes between healthy human individuals. Authors' methods: Filtering of immunoSEQ junctional sequences could not match full-length read filtering. The assay was immunoSEQ multiplex PCR, and TCRdb's table has in-frame clones only and misses some. That table furnishes V, J and clone size, whereas the DNA furnished D and trimming. The sample has about 2,100,000 clones; approximately 94% are singletons. Broader study findings: It was observed that about 5% of naive CD4 clonotypes were shared across several donors.

CD45RO-negative cells were positively selected for CCR7, leaving out terminally differentiated effector memory CD45RA+ cells. All donors were Caucasian adults living in Nashville, Tennessee. Trimming removed 1 base from V and 2 bases from J, with 8 bases in between. Germline assignment: CDR1 SGHVS and CDR2 FQNEAQ. The CDR3 is 14 residues long. This rearrangement joins TRBV7-8 to TRBJ2-5; D unclear. The sequenced material came from naive CD8+ T cells from PBMCs. This receptor was identified in a man aged 18 to 29 in good health. Some clones in this sample may be carry-over from other donors' samples. DNA for the CDR3: TGTGCCAGCAGCTTAGGGATCCGTCAAGAGACCCAGTACTTC. Its translation: CASSLGIRQETQYF.